This TCR beta chain originates from a study of a mutant IDH1 vaccine in newly diagnosed glioma. The time point denotes: week 35, safety follow-up. Vaccination comprised doses that each held 300 ug of mutant IDH1 20-mer peptide, plus topical imiquimod. The table came from immunoSEQ multiplex PCR; TCRdb's copy has only in-frame clones and leaves some out. The sample shows fewer than 55,000 clones, about 76% of them seen only once. Germline V gene data show CDR1 as KGHSH and CDR2 as LQKENI. V was cut by 4 bases and J by 1 base, with 16 bases left in between. CDR3 length: 16 amino acids. This clone is a singleton in its sample. No antigen is known for it.

The material was PBMCs, obtained from a glioma patient whose treatment included an IDH1 peptide vaccine. This TCR was sampled from a middle-aged woman with glioma. Some clones in this sample may be carry-over from other donors' samples. V usage is TRBV18 and J usage is TRBJ1-1; D unresolved. Here the CDR3 reads CASSLTPAYANTEAFF. The DNA of the CDR3 is TGTGCCAGCTCACTTACCCCCGCATACGCGAACACTGAAGCTTTCTTT. The entire variable domain, with the rest obtained from reference TRBV18 and TRBJ1-1, is as follows: NAGVMQNPRHLVRRRGQEARLRCSPMKGHSHVYWYRQLPEEGLKFMVYLQKENIIDESGMPKERFSAEFPKEGPSILRIQQVVRGDSAAYFCASSLTPAYANTEAFFGQGTRLTVV.